This T cell receptor beta chain emerged from a study of OX40 agonist ivuxolimab in advanced cancers. Method: immunoSEQ multiplex PCR; TCRdb's copy keeps in-frame clones and lacks some. The sample lists about 35,000 clones, roughly 90% seen once, with 25% to 35% in the top ten. Germline lookup yields CDR1 LGHNA and CDR2 YSLEER. The CDR3 is 15 amino acids. The origin of this receptor is an adult with an advanced solid tumor such as melanoma, head and neck, liver or kidney cancer. The source material was CD4+ or CD8+ T cells sorted from blood, sampled in a trial of the OX40 agonist ivuxolimab. The rearrangement joins TRBV4-3 to TRBJ2-5, with D perhaps matching TRBD2 (5 bases). Gene TRBJ2-7 matches the end of the DNA better, so the J call may be wrong. This CDR3 is CASSQDRGFTYEQYF. The CDR3 coding sequence is TGCGCCAGCAGCCAAGATCGAGGGTTCACCTACGAGCAGTACTTC.